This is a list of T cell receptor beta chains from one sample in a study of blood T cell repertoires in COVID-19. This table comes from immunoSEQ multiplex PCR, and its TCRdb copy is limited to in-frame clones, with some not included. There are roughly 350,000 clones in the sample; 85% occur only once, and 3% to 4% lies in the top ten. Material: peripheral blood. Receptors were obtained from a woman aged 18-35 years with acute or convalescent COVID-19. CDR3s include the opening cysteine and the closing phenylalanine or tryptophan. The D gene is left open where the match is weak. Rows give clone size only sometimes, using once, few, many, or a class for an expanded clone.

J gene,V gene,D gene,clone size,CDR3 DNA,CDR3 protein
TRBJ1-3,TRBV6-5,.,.,TGTGCCAGCAGAGACTGGCAGAGCTCTGGAAACACCATATATTTT,CASRDWQSSGNTIYF
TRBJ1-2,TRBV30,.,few,TGTGCCTGGAGTGGGGGGGGATTGTATGGCTACACCTTC,CAWSGGGLYGYTF
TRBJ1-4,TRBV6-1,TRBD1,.,TGTGCCAGCAGTGAGGACAGGCTAAATGAAAAACTGTTTTTT,CASSEDRLNEKLFF
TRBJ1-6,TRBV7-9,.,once,TGTGCCAGCAGCTTAGAACAGGCGAATTCACCCCTCCACTTT,CASSLEQANSPLHF
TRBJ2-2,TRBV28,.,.,TGTGCCAGCAGCCCGGGACAGGGGAGAATCGGCGGGAGGGATGCCGGGGAGCTGTTTTTT,CASSPGQGRIGGRDAGELFF
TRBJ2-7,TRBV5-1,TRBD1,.,TGCGCCAGCAGCTTGGAGGGGGCCGCCTACGAGCAGTACTTC,CASSLEGAAYEQYF
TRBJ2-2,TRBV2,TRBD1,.,TGTGCCAGCAGCGCCGGACAGGGTCGCACCGGGGAGCTGTTTTTT,CASSAGQGRTGELFF
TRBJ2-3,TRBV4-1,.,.,TGCGCCAGCAGCCATAGACAGCCTGCTGGCACAGATACGCAGTATTTT,CASSHRQPAGTDTQYF
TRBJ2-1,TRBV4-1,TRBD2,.,TGCGCCAGCAGCCAAGGTAACGCGGGAGGGCGGGGTGAGCAGTTCTTC,CASSQGNAGGRGEQFF
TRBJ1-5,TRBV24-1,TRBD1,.,TGTGCCACCAGACAGGGGGCGGGTCAGCCCCAGCATTTT,CATRQGAGQPQHF
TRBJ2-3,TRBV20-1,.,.,TGCAGTGCAGGCGGCGCAGATACGCAGTATTTT,CSAGGADTQYF
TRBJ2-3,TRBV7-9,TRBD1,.,TGTGCCAGCACCCCCCAGACAGGGTTAACAGATACGCAGTATTTT,CASTPQTGLTDTQYF
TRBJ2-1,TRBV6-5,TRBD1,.,TGTGCCAGCTTCCTCGACAGGGGGCAATACAATGAGCAGTTCTTC,CASFLDRGQYNEQFF
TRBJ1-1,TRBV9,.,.,TGTGCCAGCAGCCCCCTGGGAGCGAACACTGAAGCTTTCTTT,CASSPLGANTEAFF
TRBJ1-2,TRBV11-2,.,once,TGTGCCAGCAGCCGTGAGGGGGAGGGAGGCTATGGCTACACCTTC,CASSREGEGGYGYTF
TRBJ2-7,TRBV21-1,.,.,TGTGCCAGCAGCAAAGGGGGGGACAGTCCCTACGAGCAGTACTTC,CASSKGGDSPYEQYF
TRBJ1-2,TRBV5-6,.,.,TGTGCCAGCAGCTTGGGGGTGACAGTCTATGGCTACACCTTC,CASSLGVTVYGYTF
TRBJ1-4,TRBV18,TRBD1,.,TGTGCCAGCTCACCACGCTCGGACAGGGGAGGTGAAAAACTGTTTTTT,CASSPRSDRGGEKLFF
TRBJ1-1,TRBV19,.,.,TGTGCCAGTAGTATCGGACAGCTCACTGAAGCTTTCTTT,CASSIGQLTEAFF
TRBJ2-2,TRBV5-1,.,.,TGCGCCAGCAGCTTCGACAGCAACACCGGGGAGCTGTTTTTT,CASSFDSNTGELFF
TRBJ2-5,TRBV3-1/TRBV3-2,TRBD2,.,TGTGCCAGCAGCCAAGAACCAGCGGGAGGGTTTAGTAGGGGAGAGACCCAGTACTTC,CASSQEPAGGFSRGETQYF
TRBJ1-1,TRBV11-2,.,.,TGTGCCAGCACCTCTTCGAACACTGAAGCTTTCTTT,CASTSSNTEAFF
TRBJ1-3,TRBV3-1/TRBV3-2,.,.,TGTGCCAGCAGCCAGCATGGACAAGGAAACACCATATATTTT,CASSQHGQGNTIYF
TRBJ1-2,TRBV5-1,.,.,TGCGCCAGCAGCACGGGATCCCTCTATGGCTACACCTTC,CASSTGSLYGYTF
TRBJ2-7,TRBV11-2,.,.,TGTGCCAGCAGCTTATTTGCAGGGGCTTACTACGGGCAGTACTTC,CASSLFAGAYYGQYF
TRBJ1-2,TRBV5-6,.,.,TGTGCCAGCAGCTTGGAGGGACTGCCCGGGGGCTATGGCTACACCTTC,CASSLEGLPGGYGYTF
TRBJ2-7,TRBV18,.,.,TGTGCCAGCTCACCACCTAGCTCCTACGAGCAGTACTTC,CASSPPSSYEQYF
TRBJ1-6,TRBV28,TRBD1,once,TGTGCCAGCAGTCGGACAGGGGACGGATCACCCCTCCACTTT,CASSRTGDGSPLHF
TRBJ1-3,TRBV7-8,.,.,TGTGCCAGCAGAAATAGCGCGGACCCCCGGTACTCTGGAAACACCATATATTTT,CASRNSADPRYSGNTIYF
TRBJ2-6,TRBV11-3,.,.,TGTGCCAGCAGCTTTGGGGCAGCTTCCCCCTCTGGGGCCAACGTCCTGACTTTC,CASSFGAASPSGANVLTF
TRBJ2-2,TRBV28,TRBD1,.,TGTGCCAGCAGTTCCGGGACAGGGGGATCCGGGGAGCTGTTTTTT,CASSSGTGGSGELFF
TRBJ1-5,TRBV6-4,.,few,TGTGCCAGCAGTGACGGGCCAAATCAGCCCCAGCATTTT,CASSDGPNQPQHF
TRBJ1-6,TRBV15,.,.,TGTGCCACCAGCAGAGTGGCAGGGTCGTTTAATTCACCCCTCCACTTT,CATSRVAGSFNSPLHF
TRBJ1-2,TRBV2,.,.,TGTGCCAGCAGGGATGACAGACCCTATGGCTACACCTTC,CASRDDRPYGYTF
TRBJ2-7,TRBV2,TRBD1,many,TGTGCCAGCAGTGGCGGGACAGGTACCTACGAGCAGTACTTC,CASSGGTGTYEQYF
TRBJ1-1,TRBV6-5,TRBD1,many,TGTGCCAGCAGTCCGAGACAGGGGTCGTCCGAAGCTTTCTTT,CASSPRQGSSEAFF
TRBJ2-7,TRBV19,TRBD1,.,TGTGCCAGTAGTATCGGACAGGGGGTGAAAGAGCAGTACTTC,CASSIGQGVKEQYF
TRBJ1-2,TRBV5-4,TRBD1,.,TGTGCCAGCAGCCTCGACAGGGCTTTCTACACCTTC,CASSLDRAFYTF
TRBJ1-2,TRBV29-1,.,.,TGCAGCGTTACGGAGCCCGCCTATGGCTACACCTTC,CSVTEPAYGYTF
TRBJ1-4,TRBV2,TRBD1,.,TGTGCCAGCAGGGGGACAGCCGTTAATGAAAAACTGTTTTTT,CASRGTAVNEKLFF
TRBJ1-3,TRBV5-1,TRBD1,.,TGCGCCAGCAGCTTAACAACAGGGGGCGCGGATGGAAACACCATATATTTT,CASSLTTGGADGNTIYF
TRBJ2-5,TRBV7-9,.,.,TGTGCCAGCAGCCCCCAGGGGGAGACCCAGTACTTC,CASSPQGETQYF
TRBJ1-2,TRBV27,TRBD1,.,TGTGCCAGCAGGGACAGGGGACATGGCTACACCTTC,CASRDRGHGYTF
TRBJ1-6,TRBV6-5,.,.,TGTGCCAGCAGTTATCTCGCGGAGTCACCCCTCCACTTT,CASSYLAESPLHF
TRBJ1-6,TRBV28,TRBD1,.,TGTGCCAGCAGGGGACAGTATAATTCACCCCTCCACTTT,CASRGQYNSPLHF
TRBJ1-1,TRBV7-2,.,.,TGTGTGGGTGGGGAGGGATATAGGGAAGCTTTCTTT,CVGGEGYREAFF
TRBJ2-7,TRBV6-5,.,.,TGTGCCAGCAGCAAAACTACAGGTACCTACGAGCAGTACTTC,CASSKTTGTYEQYF
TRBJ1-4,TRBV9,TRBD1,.,TGTGCCAGCAGCGTAGCCACAGGGGGCAATGAAAAACTGTTTTTT,CASSVATGGNEKLFF